The 18 T cell receptor beta chains given below trace back to one sample, sequenced in a study of blood T cells in healthy people across ages. The authors ran a second PCR of about 7 to 11 cycles using a sample-barcoded 5' primer and a J-beta primer mix. MiXCR, run by TCRdb on the 5' RACE reads, gives a single entry per CDR3 protein. The sample consists of about 1,400,000 distinct CDR3 sequences, around 39% of them appearing once. Sequencing was done on a sample of blood. The receptor source for this set is a woman aged 18-29 years in good health.

This clonotype was counted only a few times. The chain links TRBV3-1 to TRBJ1-2; possible D gene TRBD1, 6 bases. V dropped 3 bases and J dropped 2 bases, with 16 bases sitting between them. Germline V gene data show CDR1 as LGHDT and CDR2 as YNNKEL (reference sequence). This CDR3 spans 16 amino acids. CDR3 nucleotides: TGTGCCAGCAGCCAGGGTGACAGGAAATTAAACTATGGCTACACCTTC. Its protein is CASSQGDRKLNYGYTF.

This clonotype was counted many times. The CDR3 spells CSVVTGTGDYEQYF. CDR3 coding DNA: TGCAGCGTTGTCACCGGGACAGGAGACTACGAGCAGTACTTC. V and J are TRBV29-1 and TRBJ2-7, with 8 bases that match TRBD1. Germline loops: CDR1 SQVTM, CDR2 ANQGSEA. After removal of 4 bases from V and 3 bases from J, the junction contained 8 bases not matched to a gene. The CDR3 length is 14 residues.

This clonotype has only one observation. The V call is TRBV20-1, the J call TRBJ1-5; D is unclear. The ends were cut back, 6 bases at V and 3 bases at J, with 21 bases in the middle. CDR3 length: 16 residues. Germline V gene sequence: CDR1 DFQATT, CDR2 SNEGSKA (reference sequence). The CDR3 reads CSATSPPGLANQPQHF. DNA for the CDR3: TGCAGTGCCACCTCCCCCCCGGGGTTGGCCAATCAGCCCCAGCATTTT.

The chain employs TRBV5-1 and TRBJ1-1, with D possibly being TRBD1 (6 bases). CDR1 SGHRS and CDR2 YFSETQ come from the germline V gene. With 0 bases removed from V and 4 bases from J, the gap between germline ends came to 10 bases. The CDR3 spans 14 residues. For the CDR3, the DNA is TGCGCCAGCAGCTTGGAACAGGGTGTCACTGAAGCTTTCTTT. Residues: CASSLEQGVTEAFF. The full variable domain, with the rest looked up from reference TRBV5-1 and TRBJ1-1, is KAGVTQTPRYLIKTRGQQVTLSCSPISGHRSVSWYQQTPGQGLQFLFEYFSETQRNKGNFPGRFSGRQFSNSRSEMNVSTLELGDSALYLCASSLEQGVTEAFFGQGTRLTVV.

This clonotype was detected a few times. The chain has TRBV29-1 and TRBJ1-2; the D is unclear. CDR1 and CDR2 (germline): SQVTM, ANQGSEA. The CDR3 loop spans 13 amino acids. Trimming took 1 base from V and 3 from J, leaving 9 bases between them. This chain's CDR3 is CSVEAAVDYGYTF. The DNA of the CDR3 is TGCAGCGTTGAAGCCGCGGTGGACTATGGCTACACCTTC. Based on the CDR3 plus reference TRBV29-1 and TRBJ1-2, the full variable domain is SAVISQKPSRDICQRGTSLTIQCQVDSQVTMMFWYRQQPGQSLTLIATANQGSEATYESGFVIDKFPISRPNLTFSTLTVSNMSPEDSSIYLCSVEAAVDYGYTFGSGTRLTVV.

The chain has TRBV6-1 and TRBJ1-2, with 7 bases fitting TRBD1. CDR3 size: 15 residues. Germline CDR1 is MNHNS and CDR2 is SASEGT. J gave up 3 bases and V 2 bases, and 6 bases lay outside the gene matches. The CDR3 DNA is TGTGCCAGCAGTGAAAGGGGGCGGGGGGACTATGGCTACACCTTC. It translates to CASSERGRGDYGYTF.

The rearrangement uses TRBV10-2 and TRBJ2-7; the D gene is possibly TRBD1 (5 bases). CDR3 length: 13 amino acids. Trimming took off 2 bases at V and 1 base at J, with 6 bases between the two ends. Germline V gene lookup returns CDR1 WSHSY and CDR2 SAAADI. CDR3 in amino acids: CASSEDRSYEQYF. The DNA for the CDR3 is TGCGCCAGCAGTGAGGACAGATCCTACGAGCAGTACTTC.

Only a few counts were recorded for this clonotype. The chain couples TRBV20-1 to TRBJ2-5; the match to TRBD2 covers 8 bases. The ends lost 4 bases at V and 0 bases at J; junction bases unmatched: 4. Germline lookup yields CDR1 DFQATT and CDR2 SNEGSKA (reference sequence). This CDR3 has 14 amino acids. The CDR3 DNA sequence: TGCAGTGCTAAGGAGCGGGAGTACCAAGAGACCCAGTACTTC. Its protein product is CSAKEREYQETQYF.

The chain employs TRBV5-1 and TRBJ2-3, with a possible D match to TRBD2 (7 bases). Germline values: CDR1 SGHRS, CDR2 YFSETQ. CDR3 length: 16 amino acids. V dropped 5 bases and J dropped 5 bases, with 21 bases sitting between them. The CDR3: CASRGGLATPGDTQYF. The CDR3 region has the DNA TGCGCCAGCAGGGGGGGGCTAGCGACCCCCGGAGATACGCAGTATTTT. Full variable domain (outside the CDR3, taken from reference TRBV5-1 and TRBJ2-3): KAGVTQTPRYLIKTRGQQVTLSCSPISGHRSVSWYQQTPGQGLQFLFEYFSETQRNKGNFPGRFSGRQFSNSRSEMNVSTLELGDSALYLCASRGGLATPGDTQYFGPGTRLTVL.

This chain's CDR3 is CASSLQDALAKNIQYF. DNA of the CDR3: TGTGCCAGCAGCCTACAGGATGCGCTAGCCAAAAACATTCAGTACTTC. The rearrangement uses TRBV7-7 and TRBJ2-4, with TRBD1 as a possible D gene (5 bases). CDR1 and CDR2 (germline): SSHAT, FNYEAQ (reference sequence). Trimming removed 5 bases at V and 0 bases at J, with 14 bases between. CDR3 length: 16 residues. The whole variable domain, filled in from reference TRBV7-7 and TRBJ2-4, reads GAGVSQSPRYKVTKRGQDVTLRCDPISSHATLYWYQQALGQGPEFLTYFNYEAQPDKSGLPSDRFSAERPEGSISTLTIQRTEQRDSAMYRCASSLQDALAKNIQYFGAGTRLSVL.

This clonotype has a handful of counts. V and J are TRBV6-1 and TRBJ1-5, with D possibly matching TRBD1 (5 bases). The germline V gene encodes CDR1 MNHNS and CDR2 SASEGT. The CDR3 consists of 15 residues. Trimming removed 8 bases at V and 2 bases at J, with 16 bases between. CDR3 sequence: CASWERGGGNQPQHF. For the CDR3, the DNA is TGTGCCAGCTGGGAGAGGGGCGGCGGCAATCAGCCCCAGCATTTT.

In its sample, this clonotype was seen many times. CDR3 DNA sequence: TGCAGTGCTAGAGATCTGCGGACAGGGATAGATACGCAGTATTTT. Encoded protein: CSARDLRTGIDTQYF. J is TRBJ2-3 and V is TRBV20-1, with 8 bases identical to TRBD1. V was clipped by 0 bases and J by 5 bases; unmatched bases: 7. This CDR3 is built from 15 residues. Per the germline V gene, CDR1 is DFQATT and CDR2 is SNEGSKA (reference sequence).

About this clonotype itself: Since a much larger clone is just one base distant, this may be a read error. The chain has TRBV7-2 and TRBJ2-1; tentative D call: TRBD1 (6 bases). The germline V gene has CDR1 SGHTA and CDR2 FQGNSA. CDR3 length: 15 residues. The CDR3 loop reads CASSLSRGPFNERFF. In DNA, the CDR3 is TGTGCCAGCAGCTTAAGCAGGGGTCCCTTCAATGAGCGGTTCTTC. Full variable domain (outside the CDR3, taken from reference TRBV7-2 and TRBJ2-1): GAGVSQSPSNKVTEKGKDVELRCDPISGHTALYWYRQSLGQGLEFLIYFQGNSAPDKSGLPSDRFSAERTGGSVSTLTIQRTQQEDSAVYLCASSLSRGPFNERFFGPGTRLTVL.

This clonotype showed up many times. V usage is TRBV5-1 and J usage is TRBJ2-3, with D maybe TRBD2 (6 bases). V shed 7 bases and J shed 2 bases, with 14 bases lying between them. The germline gives CDR1 SGHRS, CDR2 YFSETQ. The CDR3 runs 14 residues. The chain's CDR3 is CASGTGGDTDTQYF. Written as DNA, the CDR3 is TGCGCCAGCGGGACGGGCGGGGACACAGATACGCAGTATTTT.

The J gene is TRBJ1-6, the V gene TRBV6-6; TRBD1 matches at 8 bases. Germline loops: CDR1 MNHNY, CDR2 SVGAGI (reference sequence). V lost 7 bases to trimming and J lost 9 bases; unmatched junction nucleotides: 11. The CDR3 loop spans 15 amino acids. The CDR3 is CASTQTGGNGSPLHF. The DNA for the CDR3 is TGTGCCAGCACTCAAACAGGGGGGAACGGTTCACCCCTCCACTTT.

This clonotype was detected only a few times. V is TRBV2 and J is TRBJ2-3, with D possibly TRBD1 on 5 matching bases. From germline, CDR1 is SNHLY and CDR2 FYNNEI. There are 13 residues in the CDR3. V gave up 10 bases and J gave up 6 bases, with 17 bases separating them. DNA for the CDR3: TGTGCCACCCTGACAGTCCTCCCGGATACGCAGTATTTT. As protein: CATLTVLPDTQYF.

This clonotype was counted only a few times. The chain links TRBV20-1 to TRBJ1-2, with 7 bases identical to TRBD1. The junction had 15 bases not matched to a gene; V was cut back by 3 bases and J by 8 bases. In germline, CDR1 is DFQATT, CDR2 SNEGSKA (reference sequence). The CDR3 contains 15 residues. The CDR3 DNA reads TGCAGTGCTAGCTCCGGACAGGTCCTTACGGGGGGCTACACCTTC. Translating it yields CSASSGQVLTGGYTF.

This rearrangement joins TRBV28 to TRBJ1-2; D uncertain. Per germline, CDR1 MDHEN and CDR2 SYDVKM. V gave up 2 bases and J gave up 13 bases, with 11 bases separating them. This CDR3 has 11 residues. The CDR3 region is CASSLGHRGTF. Here the CDR3 DNA reads TGTGCCAGCAGTTTAGGTCATCGTGGCACCTTC.